The clone carrying this T cell receptor (beta chain) showed up just a few times. The CDR3 spans 14 residues. The V segment lost 6 bases and the J segment 3 bases; nucleotides outside the gene matches: 3. This sample is part of a study of T cells after yellow fever vaccination. MiXCR, run by TCRdb on the 5' RACE reads, gives a single entry per CDR3 protein. Of approximately 85,000 distinct CDR3 sequences listed, about 14% are singletons. Whole-study results and caveats: The CD4 compartment and the CD8 compartment contained a small share of clonotypes in common. Peaking faster, on day 5 versus 15, the secondary response was nonetheless weaker. FACS-sorted repertoires might harbor abundant contaminating clonotypes from the bulk population.

This sequence was found in a young man who received the YFV17D yellow fever vaccine. The V call is TRBV12-3 or TRBV12-4, the J call TRBJ2-7; 12 bases align to TRBD2. The sequencing used CD8+ T cells not binding an NS4B(214-222) dextramer, sorted from PBMCs, collected roughly 20 days after the first yellow fever vaccination. CDR3 DNA: TGTGCCAGCAGATCGACTAGCGGGAGCTACGAGCAGTACTTC. This gives the protein CASRSTSGSYEQYF.